Listed below are T cell receptor beta chains from one sample, sequenced in a study of early T cells in non-severe SARS-CoV-2 infection. TCRdb used MiXCR to reprocess the 5' RACE reads, holding one entry per CDR3 protein. The table has under 70,000 distinct CDR3 sequences, approximately 6% seen once; the top ten hold 3.4%. Sequenced here: whole blood, sampled at baseline. The receptors were gathered from an adult who was a healthcare worker with PCR-confirmed SARS-CoV-2 infection or an uninfected control (not recorded which). Both conserved end residues are part of each CDR3. A D gene is named only where the DNA matches it firmly. Clone size appears in some rows only: once, few, many, or a class for an expanded clone.

V	D	J	size	CDR3	DNA
TRBV18	NA	TRBJ1-2	few	CASSPGGDYGYTF	TGTGCCAGCTCACCAGGAGGGGACTATGGCTACACCTTC
TRBV5-6	NA	TRBJ2-1	NA	CASSLVGIYNEQFF	TGTGCCAGCAGCTTGGTAGGGATCTACAATGAGCAGTTCTTC
TRBV11-2	TRBD1	TRBJ1-1	many	CASRPIRGKNTEAFF	TGTGCCAGCAGACCCATCAGGGGGAAGAACACTGAAGCTTTCTTT
TRBV4-1	NA	TRBJ1-5	NA	CASSQDDVNQPQHF	TGCGCCAGCAGCCAAGATGACGTGAATCAGCCCCAGCATTTT
TRBV6-1	TRBD1	TRBJ1-2	many	CASSELIRGGDGYTF	TGTGCCAGCAGTGAACTAATCCGAGGGGGCGATGGCTACACCTTC
TRBV6-6	NA	TRBJ1-6	NA	CASRGGALNSPLHF	TGTGCCAGCAGAGGAGGGGCACTGAATTCACCCCTCCACTTT
TRBV20-1	NA	TRBJ2-1	few	CSARGLSGQFYPNEQFF	TGCAGTGCTAGAGGCCTATCGGGACAATTTTATCCCAATGAGCAGTTCTTC
TRBV11-2	NA	TRBJ1-5	many	CASSLGDLSNQPQHF	TGTGCCAGCAGCTTAGGTGATCTGAGCAATCAGCCCCAGCATTTT
TRBV11-2	TRBD1	TRBJ1-6	NA	CASSSDRANSPLHF	TGTGCCAGCAGCTCGGACAGGGCGAATTCACCCCTCCACTTT
TRBV6-5	TRBD1	TRBJ1-2	NA	CASSPDRGYGYTF	TGTGCCAGCAGTCCTGACAGGGGATATGGCTACACCTTC
TRBV5-1	TRBD2	TRBJ2-2	few	CASSLEVLAGGRELFF	TGCGCCAGCAGCTTGGAAGTCCTGGCGGGAGGGCGGGAGCTGTTTTTT
TRBV7-3	NA	TRBJ2-1	many	CASSFGGVNEQFF	TGTGCCAGCAGCTTCGGAGGGGTTAATGAGCAGTTCTTC
TRBV13	TRBD1	TRBJ1-5	many	CASSLGQGGYQPQHF	TGTGCCAGCAGCCTGGGACAGGGGGGATATCAGCCCCAGCATTTT
TRBV19	NA	TRBJ1-5	many	CASSMGRDQPQHF	TGTGCCAGTAGTATGGGTAGGGATCAGCCCCAGCATTTT
TRBV11-2	TRBD1	TRBJ1-2	many	CASSRDRGRPGYTF	TGTGCCAGCAGCCGGGACAGGGGGCGTCCCGGCTACACCTTC
TRBV29-1	NA	TRBJ1-1	many	CSVEDGVSEAFF	TGCAGCGTTGAAGACGGAGTATCTGAAGCTTTCTTT
TRBV7-9	NA	TRBJ1-1	many	CASSSQPGGNTEAFF	TGTGCCAGCAGCTCGCAACCGGGGGGCAACACTGAAGCTTTCTTT
TRBV28	NA	TRBJ1-1	NA	CASSLGRVTEAFF	TGTGCCAGCAGTTTAGGCAGGGTCACTGAAGCTTTCTTT
TRBV11-2	TRBD2	TRBJ2-1	few	CASSLTSGRGNEQFF	TGTGCCAGCAGCCTTACTAGCGGGAGGGGGAATGAGCAGTTCTTC
TRBV12-3/TRBV12-4	TRBD1	TRBJ2-2	many	CASTDRDRGPPWLAGELFF	TGTGCCAGCACCGATCGGGACAGGGGGCCACCGTGGCTTGCCGGGGAGCTGTTTTTT
TRBV20-1	NA	TRBJ2-7	many	CSARVFGTSYEQYF	TGCAGTGCTAGAGTCTTCGGGACCTCCTACGAGCAGTACTTC
TRBV7-9	NA	TRBJ1-2	many	CASSLTAQAYGYTF	TGTGCCAGCAGCTTAACTGCACAGGCGTATGGCTACACCTTC
TRBV28	NA	TRBJ1-3	many	CASRWESDGNTIYF	TGTGCCAGCAGGTGGGAGTCGGATGGAAACACCATATATTTT
TRBV20-1	TRBD2	TRBJ2-1	many	CSARVKRLAGGVYNEQFF	TGCAGTGCTAGAGTCAAGCGACTAGCGGGAGGCGTATACAATGAGCAGTTCTTC
TRBV10-1	NA	TRBJ1-2	many	CASSGGYGYTF	TGCGCCAGCAGTGGCGGCTATGGCTACACCTTC
TRBV6-5	TRBD1	TRBJ1-4	many	CASSLLQGWDEKLFF	TGTGCCAGCAGCCTCTTACAGGGGTGGGATGAAAAACTGTTTTTT
TRBV12-3/TRBV12-4	TRBD1	TRBJ1-5	many	CASSLSPTGGNNQPQHF	TGTGCCAGCAGTTTATCCCCGACAGGGGGCAACAATCAGCCCCAGCATTTT
TRBV18	TRBD1	TRBJ2-1	many	CASSPPEQGVHEQFF	TGTGCCAGCTCACCTCCGGAACAGGGGGTTCATGAGCAGTTCTTC
TRBV29-1	NA	TRBJ1-1	many	CSGTRATEAFF	TGCAGCGGTACCCGGGCCACTGAAGCTTTCTTT
TRBV28	NA	TRBJ2-6	NA	CASSWTAGTNVLTF	TGTGCCAGCAGTTGGACAGCTGGGACCAACGTCCTGACTTTC
TRBV7-6	NA	TRBJ2-7	many	CASSLAASYEQYF	TGTGCCAGCAGCTTAGCCGCTAGTTACGAGCAGTACTTC
TRBV3-1	TRBD2	TRBJ2-2	few	CASSQDVFRTSGSNTGELFF	TGTGCCAGCAGCCAAGATGTCTTCAGGACTAGCGGGAGCAACACCGGGGAGCTGTTTTTT
TRBV4-3	TRBD2	TRBJ2-2	many	CASSQEPTTSAAGELFF	TGCGCCAGCAGCCAAGAACCCACGACTAGCGCAGCCGGGGAGCTGTTTTTT
TRBV29-1	TRBD1	TRBJ1-5	few	CSVGQSNQPQHF	TGCAGCGTGGGACAGAGCAATCAGCCCCAGCATTTT
TRBV28	TRBD1	TRBJ1-2	many	CASTVRTGGNYGYTF	TGTGCCAGCACCGTACGGACAGGGGGGAACTATGGCTACACCTTC
TRBV28	NA	TRBJ2-7	many	CASSTSGEQCF	TGTGCCAGCAGTACGAGTGGGGAGCAGTGCTTC
TRBV27	NA	TRBJ1-6	many	CASSLGRFGTDNSPLHF	TGTGCCAGCAGTTTAGGTCGCTTTGGCACTGATAATTCACCCCTCCACTTT
TRBV5-4	TRBD1	TRBJ2-4	many	CASSGGQGLAKNIQYF	TGTGCCAGCAGCGGGGGACAGGGTCTAGCCAAAAACATTCAGTACTTC
TRBV20-1	NA	TRBJ2-1	many	CSAAKPTETVSNEQFF	TGCAGTGCTGCCAAACCGACAGAGACTGTTAGTAATGAGCAGTTCTTC
TRBV7-2	NA	TRBJ1-6	many	CASSFLGRGNSPLHF	TGTGCCAGCAGCTTTTTGGGCAGGGGTAATTCACCCCTCCACTTT
TRBV20-1	NA	TRBJ1-2	many	CSAKGGTNYGYTF	TGCAGTGCTAAGGGAGGGACTAACTATGGCTACACCTTC
TRBV11-3	NA	TRBJ2-2	many	CASSFSSGNFPAEELFF	TGTGCCAGCAGCTTTTCATCAGGGAATTTCCCAGCCGAGGAGCTGTTTTTT
TRBV18	NA	TRBJ1-1	few	CASSLRPPVNTEAFF	TGTGCCAGCTCACTCCGCCCTCCGGTGAACACTGAAGCTTTCTTT
TRBV19	TRBD1	TRBJ1-2	NA	CASSMGTAYGYTF	TGTGCCAGTAGTATGGGGACAGCTTATGGCTACACCTTC
TRBV9	TRBD1	TRBJ2-3	many	CASSTGQGRPTDTQYF	TGTGCCAGCAGCACGGGACAGGGGAGACCCACAGATACGCAGTATTTT
TRBV4-1	NA	TRBJ2-7	NA	CASSQGRGIPYEQYF	TGCGCCAGCAGCCAAGGAAGAGGGATACCCTACGAGCAGTACTTC
TRBV12-3/TRBV12-4	NA	TRBJ2-3	many	CASSQGLADTQYF	TGTGCCAGCAGTCAGGGGTTAGCAGATACGCAGTATTTT
TRBV20-1	TRBD1	TRBJ1-2	many	CSAPPGPQGWNYGYTF	TGCAGTGCCCCGCCGGGGCCACAGGGGTGGAACTATGGCTACACCTTC
TRBV20-1	TRBD1	TRBJ1-1	NA	CSAKSGQGNTEAFF	TGCAGTGCTAAATCTGGACAGGGGAACACTGAAGCTTTCTTT
TRBV5-1	TRBD1	TRBJ1-2	NA	CASSRDREGYTF	TGCGCCAGCAGCCGGGACAGGGAGGGCTACACCTTC
TRBV7-3	NA	TRBJ2-3	few	CASSLTYDTQYF	TGTGCCAGCAGCTTAACGTATGATACGCAGTATTTT
TRBV12-3/TRBV12-4	TRBD2	TRBJ2-5	few	CASSLMTSLQETQYF	TGTGCCAGCAGTTTAATGACTAGCTTACAAGAGACCCAGTACTTC
TRBV11-2	NA	TRBJ2-7	many	CASSTGTSTYF	TGTGCCAGCAGCACTGGGACTTCAACGTACTTC
TRBV20-1	NA	TRBJ2-3	NA	CSAGIQTRPSTDTQYF	TGCAGTGCTGGTATCCAGACACGTCCCAGCACAGATACGCAGTATTTT
TRBV27	TRBD1	TRBJ1-1	many	CASSLSYPGQFTEAFF	TGTGCCAGCAGTTTATCTTATCCGGGACAGTTCACTGAAGCTTTCTTT
TRBV29-1	TRBD2	TRBJ2-1	many	CSVVKASGRVEQFF	TGCAGCGTTGTTAAGGCTAGCGGGAGGGTTGAGCAGTTCTTC
TRBV10-3	TRBD1	TRBJ1-6	many	CAISESGNRGTSPLHF	TGTGCCATCAGTGAGTCGGGCAACAGGGGAACTTCACCCCTCCACTTT
TRBV5-1	NA	TRBJ1-5	many	CASSLAGDNQPQHF	TGCGCCAGCAGCTTGGCTGGGGATAACCAGCCCCAGCATTTT
TRBV27	TRBD2	TRBJ2-3	many	CASSLLAGTDTQYF	TGTGCCAGCAGTTTACTAGCGGGCACAGATACGCAGTATTTT
TRBV28	NA	TRBJ2-3	many	CASSPGTLRGGQYF	TGTGCCAGCAGTCCCGGGACTCTTCGGGGAGGGCAGTATTTT